The entry that follows covers one TCR beta chain sequence. Its target is not known. This record belongs to a study of response to subunit inactivated influenza vaccine. Whole-study findings and limits: The authors offered the suggestion that each seasonal influenza vaccination recruits few new T cells.

The germline V gene encodes CDR1 SGHDN and CDR2 FVKESK. The CDR3 has 15 amino acids. V was pared by 6 bases and J by 2 bases, with 13 bases between. TCRdb processed the RT-PCR reads anew with MiXCR; each CDR3 protein has one entry. Seen here are a few hundred thousand distinct CDR3 sequences, around 13% observed once, and the top ten hold around 10%. V usage is TRBV14 and J usage is TRBJ2-2, with D possibly matching TRBD1 (6 bases). The sample consisted of PBMCs from blood, taken 12 days after vaccination. This clonotype originated in a man aged 50-59 years who received an inactivated influenza vaccine. This CDR3 is CASSPDRSNTGELFF. The CDR3 DNA reads as TGTGCCAGCAGTCCGGACAGATCAAACACCGGGGAGCTGTTTTTT.